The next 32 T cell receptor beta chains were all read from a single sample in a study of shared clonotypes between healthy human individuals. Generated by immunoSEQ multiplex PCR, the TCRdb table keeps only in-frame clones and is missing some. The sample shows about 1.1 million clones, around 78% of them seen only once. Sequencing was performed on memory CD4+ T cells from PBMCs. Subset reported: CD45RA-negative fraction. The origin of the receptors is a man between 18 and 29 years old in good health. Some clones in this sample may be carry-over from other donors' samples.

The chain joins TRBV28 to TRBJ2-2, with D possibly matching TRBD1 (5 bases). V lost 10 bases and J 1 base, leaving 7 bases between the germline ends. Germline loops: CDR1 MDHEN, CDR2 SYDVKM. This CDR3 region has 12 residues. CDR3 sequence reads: CANQGNTGELFF. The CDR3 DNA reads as TGTGCCAACCAGGGGAACACCGGGGAGCTGTTTTTT.

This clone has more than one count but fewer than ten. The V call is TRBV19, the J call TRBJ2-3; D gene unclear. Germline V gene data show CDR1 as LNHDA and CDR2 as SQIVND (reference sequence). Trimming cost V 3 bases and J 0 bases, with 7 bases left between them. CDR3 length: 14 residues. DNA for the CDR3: TGTGCCAGTAGTATCCACGCTAGCACAGATACGCAGTATTTT. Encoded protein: CASSIHASTDTQYF.

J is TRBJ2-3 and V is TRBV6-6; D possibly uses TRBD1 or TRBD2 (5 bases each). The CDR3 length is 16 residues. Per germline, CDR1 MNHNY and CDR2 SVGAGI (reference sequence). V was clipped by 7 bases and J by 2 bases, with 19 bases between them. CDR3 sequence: CASTSGGMMVTDTQYF. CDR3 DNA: TGTGCCAGCACCTCTGGGGGAATGATGGTCACAGATACGCAGTATTTT.

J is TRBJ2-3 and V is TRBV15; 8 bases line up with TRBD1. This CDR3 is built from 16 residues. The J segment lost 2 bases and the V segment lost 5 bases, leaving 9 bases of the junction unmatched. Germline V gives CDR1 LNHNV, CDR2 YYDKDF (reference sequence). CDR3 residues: CATSGVLTGVTDTQYF. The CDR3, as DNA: TGTGCCACCAGCGGGGTTCTGACAGGGGTCACAGATACGCAGTATTTT. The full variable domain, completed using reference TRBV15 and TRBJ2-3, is DAMVIQNPRYQVTQFGKPVTLSCSQTLNHNVMYWYQQKSSQAPKLLFHYYDKDFNNEADTPDNFQSRRPNTSFCFLDIRSPGLGDTAMYLCATSGVLTGVTDTQYFGPGTRLTVL.

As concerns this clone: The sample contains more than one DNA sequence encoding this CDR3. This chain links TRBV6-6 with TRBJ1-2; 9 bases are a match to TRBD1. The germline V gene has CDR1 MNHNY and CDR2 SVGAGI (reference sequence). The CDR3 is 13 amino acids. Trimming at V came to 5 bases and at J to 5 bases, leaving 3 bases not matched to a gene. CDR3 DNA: TGTGCCAGCAGTCGGACAGGGGAATATGGCTACACCTTC. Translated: CASSRTGEYGYTF.

The CDR3 sequence is CASSEGFGYEQYF. DNA of the CDR3: TGTGCCAGCAGCGAGGGTTTTGGATACGAGCAGTACTTC. The J gene is TRBJ2-7, the V gene TRBV14; possible D gene TRBD2, 5 bases. The CDR3 totals 13 residues. Germline V gene data show CDR1 as SGHDN and CDR2 as FVKESK. Trimming stripped 5 bases from V and 4 bases from J, with 12 bases between.

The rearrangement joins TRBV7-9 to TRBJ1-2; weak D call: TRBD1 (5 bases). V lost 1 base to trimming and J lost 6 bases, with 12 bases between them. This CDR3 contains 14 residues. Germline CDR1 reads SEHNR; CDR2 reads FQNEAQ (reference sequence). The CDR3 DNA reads TGTGCCAGCAGCTTAGTCAGGGTTGGAGATGGCTACACCTTC. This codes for CASSLVRVGDGYTF.

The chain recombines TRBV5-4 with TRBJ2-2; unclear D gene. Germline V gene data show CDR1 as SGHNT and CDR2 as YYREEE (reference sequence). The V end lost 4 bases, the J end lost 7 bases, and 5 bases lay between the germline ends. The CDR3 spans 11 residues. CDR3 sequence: CASSAGGELFF. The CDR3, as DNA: TGTGCCAGCAGCGCCGGCGGGGAGCTGTTTTTT.

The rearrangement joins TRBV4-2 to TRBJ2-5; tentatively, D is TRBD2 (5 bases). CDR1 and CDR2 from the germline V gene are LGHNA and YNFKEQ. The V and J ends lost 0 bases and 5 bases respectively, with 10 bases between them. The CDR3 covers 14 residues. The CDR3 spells CASSQDLSGETQYF. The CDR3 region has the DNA TGTGCCAGCAGCCAAGATTTGTCGGGGGAGACCCAGTACTTC.

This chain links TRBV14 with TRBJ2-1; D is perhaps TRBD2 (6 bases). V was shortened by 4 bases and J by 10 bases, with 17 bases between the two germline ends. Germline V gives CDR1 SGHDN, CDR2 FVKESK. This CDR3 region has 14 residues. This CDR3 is CASSRDSFFGEQFF. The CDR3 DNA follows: TGTGCCAGCAGCCGGGACTCGTTTTTCGGGGAGCAGTTCTTC.

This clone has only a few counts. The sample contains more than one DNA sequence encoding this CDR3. The CDR3 region has the DNA TGTGCCAGCGGAGGGGGTTACGAGCAGTACTTC. Amino acids: CASGGGYEQYF. The V and J genes are TRBV2 and TRBJ2-7, with D perhaps matching TRBD1 or TRBD2 (6 bases each). The V gene's germline CDR1 is SNHLY and CDR2 FYNNEI. V shed 8 bases and J shed 4 bases, with 9 bases lying between them. The CDR3 sequence is 11 residues long.

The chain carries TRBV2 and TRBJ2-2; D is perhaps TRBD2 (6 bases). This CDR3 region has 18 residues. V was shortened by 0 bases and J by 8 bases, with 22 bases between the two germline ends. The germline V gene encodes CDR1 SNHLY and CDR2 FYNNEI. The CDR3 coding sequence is TGTGCCAGCAGTGAAGCGGAAAGGAGGGCCGTGCGGTCTGGGGAGCTGTTTTTT. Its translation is CASSEAERRAVRSGELFF. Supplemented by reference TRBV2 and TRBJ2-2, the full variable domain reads EPEVTQTPSHQVTQMGQEVILRCVPISNHLYFYWYRQILGQKVEFLVSFYNNEISEKSEIFDDQFSVERPDGSNFTLKIRSTKLEDSAMYFCASSEAERRAVRSGELFFGEGSRLTVL.

CDR3: CASSYSQRGSGNTIYF. The CDR3 coding sequence is TGTGCCAGCAGTTACTCGCAGAGGGGCTCTGGAAACACCATATATTTT. The V gene is TRBV6-5, the J gene TRBJ1-3, with D possibly being TRBD1 (5 bases). The germline CDR1 and CDR2 sequences are MNHEY and SVGAGI. The CDR3 has 16 amino acids. Trimming left V 0 bases short and J 0 bases short, with 9 bases between.

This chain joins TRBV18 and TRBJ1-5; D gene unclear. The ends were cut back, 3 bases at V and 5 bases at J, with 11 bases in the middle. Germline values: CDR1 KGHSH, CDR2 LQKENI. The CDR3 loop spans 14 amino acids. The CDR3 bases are TGTGCCAGCTCACCCGGACTCGACCATCAGCCCCAGCATTTT. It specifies CASSPGLDHQPQHF.

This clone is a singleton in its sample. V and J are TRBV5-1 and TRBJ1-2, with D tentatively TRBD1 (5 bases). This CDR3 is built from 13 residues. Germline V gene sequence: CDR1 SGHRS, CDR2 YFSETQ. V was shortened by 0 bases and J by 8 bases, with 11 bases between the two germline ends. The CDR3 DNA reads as TGCGCCAGCAGCTTGGCTATGAGGGGCGGCTACACCTTC. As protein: CASSLAMRGGYTF.

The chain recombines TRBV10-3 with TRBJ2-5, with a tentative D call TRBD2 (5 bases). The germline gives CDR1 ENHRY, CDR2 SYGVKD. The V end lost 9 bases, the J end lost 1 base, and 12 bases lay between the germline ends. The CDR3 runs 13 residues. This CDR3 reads CAIKGRFQETQYF. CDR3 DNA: TGTGCCATAAAAGGGAGATTCCAAGAGACCCAGTACTTC.

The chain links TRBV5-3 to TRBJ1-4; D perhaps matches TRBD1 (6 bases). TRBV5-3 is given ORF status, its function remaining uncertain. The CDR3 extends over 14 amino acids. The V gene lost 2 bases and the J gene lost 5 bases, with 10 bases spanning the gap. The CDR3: CARSLYRENEKLFF. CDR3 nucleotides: TGTGCCAGAAGCTTATACAGGGAGAATGAAAAACTGTTTTTT.

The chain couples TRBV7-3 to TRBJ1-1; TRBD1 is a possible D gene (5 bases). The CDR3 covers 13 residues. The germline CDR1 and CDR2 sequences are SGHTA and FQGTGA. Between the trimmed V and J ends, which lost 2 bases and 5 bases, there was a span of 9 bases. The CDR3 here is CASSLSGLTEAFF. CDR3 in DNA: TGTGCCAGCAGCTTATCAGGGTTGACTGAAGCTTTCTTT.

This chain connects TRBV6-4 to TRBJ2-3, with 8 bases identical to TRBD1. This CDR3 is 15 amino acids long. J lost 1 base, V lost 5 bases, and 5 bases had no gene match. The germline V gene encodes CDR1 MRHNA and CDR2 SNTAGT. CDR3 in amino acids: CASSPRTGRTDTQYF. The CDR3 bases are TGTGCCAGCAGTCCCCGGACAGGGCGCACAGATACGCAGTATTTT.

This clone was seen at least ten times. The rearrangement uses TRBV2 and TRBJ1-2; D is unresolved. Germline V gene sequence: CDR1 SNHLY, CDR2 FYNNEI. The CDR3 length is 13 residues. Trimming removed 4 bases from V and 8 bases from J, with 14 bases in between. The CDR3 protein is CASSATRREGYTF. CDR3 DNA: TGTGCCAGCAGTGCCACAAGGAGGGAAGGCTACACCTTC.

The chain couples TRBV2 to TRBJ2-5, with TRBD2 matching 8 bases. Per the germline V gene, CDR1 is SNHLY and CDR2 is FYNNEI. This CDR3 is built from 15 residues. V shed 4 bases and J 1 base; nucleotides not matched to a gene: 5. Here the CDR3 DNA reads TGTGCCAGCAGTGGAAGCGGGAGACCCCAAGAGACCCAGTACTTC. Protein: CASSGSGRPQETQYF.

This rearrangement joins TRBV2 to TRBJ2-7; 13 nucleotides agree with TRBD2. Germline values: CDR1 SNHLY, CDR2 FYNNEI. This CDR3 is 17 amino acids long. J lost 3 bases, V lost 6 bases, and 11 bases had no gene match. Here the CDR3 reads CASRVGTSGTRNYEQYF. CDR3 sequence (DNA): TGTGCCAGCAGGGTAGGGACTAGCGGGACCAGGAACTACGAGCAGTACTTC.

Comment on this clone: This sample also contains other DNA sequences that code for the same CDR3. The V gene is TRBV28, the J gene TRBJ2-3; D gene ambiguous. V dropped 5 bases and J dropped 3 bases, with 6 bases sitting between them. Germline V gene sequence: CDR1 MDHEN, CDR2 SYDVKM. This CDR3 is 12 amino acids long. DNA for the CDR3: TGTGCCAGCAGTCTACCAACAGATACGCAGTATTTT. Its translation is CASSLPTDTQYF. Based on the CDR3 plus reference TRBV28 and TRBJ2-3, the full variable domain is DVKVTQSSRYLVKRTGEKVFLECVQDMDHENMFWYRQDPGLGLRLIYFSYDVKMKEKGDIPEGYSVSREKKERFSLILESASTNQTSMYLCASSLPTDTQYFGPGTRLTVL.

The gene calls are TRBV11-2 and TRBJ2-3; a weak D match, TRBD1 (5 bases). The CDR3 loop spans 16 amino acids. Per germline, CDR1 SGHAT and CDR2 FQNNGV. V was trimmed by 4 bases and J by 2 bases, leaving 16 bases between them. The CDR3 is CASSSRLDSPTDTQYF. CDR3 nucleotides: TGTGCCAGCAGCTCCCGTCTCGACAGTCCCACAGATACGCAGTATTTT.

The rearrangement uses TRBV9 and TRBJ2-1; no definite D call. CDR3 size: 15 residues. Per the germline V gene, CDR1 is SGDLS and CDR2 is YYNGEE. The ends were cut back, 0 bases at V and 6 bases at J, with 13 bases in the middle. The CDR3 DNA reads TGTGCCAGCAGCGTAGGGGTAAAAGGAATCAATGAGCAGTTCTTC. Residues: CASSVGVKGINEQFF. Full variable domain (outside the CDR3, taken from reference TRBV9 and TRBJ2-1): DSGVTQTPKHLITATGQRVTLRCSPRSGDLSVYWYQQSLDQGLQFLIQYYNGEERAKGNILERFSAQQFPDLHSELNLSSLELGDSALYFCASSVGVKGINEQFFGPGTRLTVL.

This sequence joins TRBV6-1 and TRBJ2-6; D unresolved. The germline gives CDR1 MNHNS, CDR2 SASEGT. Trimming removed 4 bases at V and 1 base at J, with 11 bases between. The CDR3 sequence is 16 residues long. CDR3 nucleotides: TGTGCCAGCAGTGCCCGACATCAATCTGGGGCCAACGTCCTGACTTTC. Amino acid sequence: CASSARHQSGANVLTF.

In DNA form, the CDR3 reads TGTGCCAGCAGTTCACCGGGACAGCTGACCTACGAGCAGTACTTC. Translation: CASSSPGQLTYEQYF. The chain uses TRBV28 and TRBJ2-7, with 7 bases that match TRBD1. The CDR3 is 15 residues long. The trim removed 4 bases at V and 2 bases at J, leaving 8 bases unmatched. Germline V gene sequence: CDR1 MDHEN, CDR2 SYDVKM.

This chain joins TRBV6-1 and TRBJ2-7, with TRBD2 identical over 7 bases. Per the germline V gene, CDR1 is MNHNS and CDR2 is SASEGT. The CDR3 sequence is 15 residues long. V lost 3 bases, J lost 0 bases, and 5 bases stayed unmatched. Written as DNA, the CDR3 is TGTGCCAGCAGTGAGCGGTCTAGCGGCTCCTACGAGCAGTACTTC. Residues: CASSERSSGSYEQYF.

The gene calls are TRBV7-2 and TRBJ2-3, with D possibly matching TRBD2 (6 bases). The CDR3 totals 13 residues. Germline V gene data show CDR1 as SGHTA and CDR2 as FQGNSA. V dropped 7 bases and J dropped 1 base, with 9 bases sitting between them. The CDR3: CASTTSRTDTQYF. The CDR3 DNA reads TGTGCCAGCACCACTAGCCGCACAGATACGCAGTATTTT. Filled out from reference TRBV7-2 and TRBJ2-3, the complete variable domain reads GAGVSQSPSNKVTEKGKDVELRCDPISGHTALYWYRQSLGQGLEFLIYFQGNSAPDKSGLPSDRFSAERTGGSVSTLTIQRTQQEDSAVYLCASTTSRTDTQYFGPGTRLTVL.

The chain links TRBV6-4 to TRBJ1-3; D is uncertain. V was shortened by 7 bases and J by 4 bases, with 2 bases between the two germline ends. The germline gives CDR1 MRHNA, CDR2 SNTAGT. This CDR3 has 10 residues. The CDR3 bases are TGTGCCAGCACCGGAAACACCATATATTTT. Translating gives CASTGNTIYF.

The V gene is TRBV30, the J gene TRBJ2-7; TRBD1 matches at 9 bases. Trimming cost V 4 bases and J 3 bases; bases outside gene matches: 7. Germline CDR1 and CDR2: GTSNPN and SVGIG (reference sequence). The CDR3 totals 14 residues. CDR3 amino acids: CAWTPPGQGYEQYF. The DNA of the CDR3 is TGTGCCTGGACCCCCCCGGGACAGGGCTACGAGCAGTACTTC.

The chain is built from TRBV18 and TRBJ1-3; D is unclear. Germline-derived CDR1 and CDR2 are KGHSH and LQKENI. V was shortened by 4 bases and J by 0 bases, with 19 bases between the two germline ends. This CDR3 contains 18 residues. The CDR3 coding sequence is TGTGCCAGCTCACTATCCATCCTACGAGTCGACTCTGGAAACACCATATATTTT. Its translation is CASSLSILRVDSGNTIYF.